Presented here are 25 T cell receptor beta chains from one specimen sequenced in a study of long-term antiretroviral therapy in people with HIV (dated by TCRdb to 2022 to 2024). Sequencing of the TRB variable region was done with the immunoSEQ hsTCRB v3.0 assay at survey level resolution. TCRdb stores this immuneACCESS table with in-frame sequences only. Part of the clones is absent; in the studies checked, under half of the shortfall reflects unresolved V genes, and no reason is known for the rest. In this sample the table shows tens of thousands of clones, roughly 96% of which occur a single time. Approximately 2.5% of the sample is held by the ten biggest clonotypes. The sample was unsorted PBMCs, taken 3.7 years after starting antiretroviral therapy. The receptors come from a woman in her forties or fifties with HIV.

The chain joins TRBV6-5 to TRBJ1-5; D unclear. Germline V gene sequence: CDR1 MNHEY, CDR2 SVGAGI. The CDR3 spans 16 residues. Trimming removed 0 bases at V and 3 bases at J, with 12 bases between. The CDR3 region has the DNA TGTGCCAGCAGTTACTCGATGCCGGTGAACAATCAGCCCCAGCATTTT. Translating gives CASSYSMPVNNQPQHF.

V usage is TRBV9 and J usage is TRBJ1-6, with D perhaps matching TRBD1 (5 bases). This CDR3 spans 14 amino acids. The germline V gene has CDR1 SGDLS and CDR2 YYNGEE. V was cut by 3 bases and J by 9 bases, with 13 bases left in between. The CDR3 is CASSAGVSSSPLHF. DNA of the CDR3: TGTGCCAGCAGCGCGGGGGTCAGTAGTTCACCCCTCCACTTT.

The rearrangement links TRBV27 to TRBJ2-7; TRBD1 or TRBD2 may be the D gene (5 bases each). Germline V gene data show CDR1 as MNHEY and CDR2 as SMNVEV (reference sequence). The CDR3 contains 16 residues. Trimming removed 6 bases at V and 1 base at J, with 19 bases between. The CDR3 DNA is TGTGCCAGCAGCCCCCGGGTTCCGGGGCCTTCCTACGAGCAGTACTTC. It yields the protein CASSPRVPGPSYEQYF.

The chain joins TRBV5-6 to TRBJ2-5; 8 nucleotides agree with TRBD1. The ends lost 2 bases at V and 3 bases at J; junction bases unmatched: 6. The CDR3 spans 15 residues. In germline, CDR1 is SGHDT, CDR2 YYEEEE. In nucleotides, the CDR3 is TGTGCCAGCAGCTTTCGACGGACAGGGAAAGAGACCCAGTACTTC. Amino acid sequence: CASSFRRTGKETQYF.

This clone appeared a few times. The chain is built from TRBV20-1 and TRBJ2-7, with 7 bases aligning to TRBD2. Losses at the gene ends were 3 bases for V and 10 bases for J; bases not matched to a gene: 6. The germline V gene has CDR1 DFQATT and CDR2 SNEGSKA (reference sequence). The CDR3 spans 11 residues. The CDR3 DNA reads TGCAGTGCTAGGGCTAGCGGAGAACAGTACTTC. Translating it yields CSARASGEQYF.

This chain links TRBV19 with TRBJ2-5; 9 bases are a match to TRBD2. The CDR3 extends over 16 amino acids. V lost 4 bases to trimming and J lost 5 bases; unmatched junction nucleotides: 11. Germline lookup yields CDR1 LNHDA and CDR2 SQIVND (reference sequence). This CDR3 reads CASSSIPGLALETQYF. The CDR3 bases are TGTGCCAGTAGTAGTATACCGGGACTAGCCTTGGAGACCCAGTACTTC.

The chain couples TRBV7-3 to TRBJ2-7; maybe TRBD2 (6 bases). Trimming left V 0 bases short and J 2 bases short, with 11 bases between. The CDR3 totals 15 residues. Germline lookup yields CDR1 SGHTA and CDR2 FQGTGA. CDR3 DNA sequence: TGTGCCAGCAGCTTAACCGCGGGGCTGACCTACGAGCAGTACTTC. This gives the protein CASSLTAGLTYEQYF.

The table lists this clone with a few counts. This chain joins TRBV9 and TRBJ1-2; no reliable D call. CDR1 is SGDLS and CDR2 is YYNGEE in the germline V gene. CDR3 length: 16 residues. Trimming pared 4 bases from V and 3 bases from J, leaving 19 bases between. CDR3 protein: CASSREGSRDYYGYTF. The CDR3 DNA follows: TGTGCCAGCAGCCGCGAAGGGAGCAGAGATTACTATGGCTACACCTTC.

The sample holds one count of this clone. CDR3 sequence: CASSYSGQEGNQQFF. CDR3 in DNA: TGTGCCAGCAGTTACTCGGGACAGGAGGGAAATCAGCAGTTCTTC. The J gene is TRBJ2-1, the V gene TRBV6-5; TRBD1 agrees at 8 bases. The CDR3 runs to 15 residues. The junction had 9 bases not matched to a gene; V was cut back by 0 bases and J by 11 bases. The germline V gene has CDR1 MNHEY and CDR2 SVGAGI.

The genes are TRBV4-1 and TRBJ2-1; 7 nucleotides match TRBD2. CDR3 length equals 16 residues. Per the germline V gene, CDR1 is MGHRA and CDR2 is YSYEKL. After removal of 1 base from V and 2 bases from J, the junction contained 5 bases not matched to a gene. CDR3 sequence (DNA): TGCGCCAGCAGCCAAGTTGGGAGGGGACCCTACAATGAGCAGTTCTTC. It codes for CASSQVGRGPYNEQFF.

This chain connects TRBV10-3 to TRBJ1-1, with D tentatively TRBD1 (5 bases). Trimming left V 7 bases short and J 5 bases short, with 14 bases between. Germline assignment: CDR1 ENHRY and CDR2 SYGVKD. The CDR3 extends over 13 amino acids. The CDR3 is CAITVEGLTEAFF. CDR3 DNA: TGTGCCATCACTGTTGAGGGGTTAACTGAAGCTTTCTTT.

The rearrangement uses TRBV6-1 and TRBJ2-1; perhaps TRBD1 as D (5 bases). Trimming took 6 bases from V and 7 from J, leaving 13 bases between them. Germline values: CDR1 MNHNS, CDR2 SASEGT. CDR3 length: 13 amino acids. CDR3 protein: CASRWTSANEQFF. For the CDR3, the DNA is TGTGCCAGCAGGTGGACAAGTGCGAATGAGCAGTTCTTC.

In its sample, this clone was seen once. CDR3 in DNA: TGTGCCTGGAGTGTACTGCGGAACACCGGGGAGCTGTTTTTT. It is translated as CAWSVLRNTGELFF. V usage is TRBV30 and J usage is TRBJ2-2, with no clear D. The length of the CDR3 is 14 residues. The V gene lost 0 bases and the J gene lost 1 base, with 6 bases spanning the gap. CDR1 is GTSNPN and CDR2 is SVGIG in the germline V gene (reference sequence).

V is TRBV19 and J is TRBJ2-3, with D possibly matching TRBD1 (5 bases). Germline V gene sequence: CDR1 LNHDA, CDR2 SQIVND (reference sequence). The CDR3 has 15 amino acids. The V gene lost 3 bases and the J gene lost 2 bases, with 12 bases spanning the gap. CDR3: CASSISRESTDTQYF. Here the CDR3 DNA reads TGTGCCAGTAGTATCTCCAGGGAATCCACAGATACGCAGTATTTT.

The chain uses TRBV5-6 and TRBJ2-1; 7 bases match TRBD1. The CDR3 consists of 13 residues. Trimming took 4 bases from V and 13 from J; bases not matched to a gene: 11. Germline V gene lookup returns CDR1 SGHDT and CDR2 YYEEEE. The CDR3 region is CASSPDRVSVQFF. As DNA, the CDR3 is TGTGCCAGCAGCCCAGACAGGGTCAGTGTACAGTTCTTC.

As DNA, the CDR3 is TGTGCCAGCTCCGACAGGGCGTGGGGCACCGGGGAGCTGTTTTTT. The encoded protein is CASSDRAWGTGELFF. The chain joins TRBV18 to TRBJ2-2; 7 bases agree with TRBD1. CDR1 and CDR2 from the germline V gene are KGHSH and LQKENI. The CDR3 covers 15 residues. J gave up 4 bases and V 6 bases, and 8 bases lay outside the gene matches.

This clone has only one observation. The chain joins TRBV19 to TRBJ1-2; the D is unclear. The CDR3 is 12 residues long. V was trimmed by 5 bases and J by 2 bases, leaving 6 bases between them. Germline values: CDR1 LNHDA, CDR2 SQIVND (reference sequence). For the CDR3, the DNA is TGTGCCAGTAGTCTCGAGAACTATGGCTACACCTTC. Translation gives CASSLENYGYTF.

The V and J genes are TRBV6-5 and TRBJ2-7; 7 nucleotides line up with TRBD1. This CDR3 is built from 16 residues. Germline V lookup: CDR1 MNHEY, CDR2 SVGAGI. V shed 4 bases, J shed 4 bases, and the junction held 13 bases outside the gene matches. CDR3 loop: CASSFYRGQQSYEQYF. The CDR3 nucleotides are TGTGCCAGCAGTTTTTATAGGGGGCAACAAAGTTACGAGCAGTACTTC.

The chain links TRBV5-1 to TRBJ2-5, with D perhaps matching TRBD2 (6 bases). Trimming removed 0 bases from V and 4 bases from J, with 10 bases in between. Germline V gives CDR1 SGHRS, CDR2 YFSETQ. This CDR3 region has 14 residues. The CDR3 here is CASSLVGGTETQYF. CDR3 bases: TGCGCCAGCAGCTTGGTCGGGGGTACAGAGACCCAGTACTTC.

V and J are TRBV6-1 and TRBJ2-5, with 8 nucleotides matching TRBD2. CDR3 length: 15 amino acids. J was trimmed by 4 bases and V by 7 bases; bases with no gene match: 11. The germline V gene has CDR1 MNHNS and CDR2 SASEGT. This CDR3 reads CASISGAGGRETQYF. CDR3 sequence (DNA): TGTGCCAGCATCTCGGGGGCGGGGGGCCGAGAGACCCAGTACTTC.

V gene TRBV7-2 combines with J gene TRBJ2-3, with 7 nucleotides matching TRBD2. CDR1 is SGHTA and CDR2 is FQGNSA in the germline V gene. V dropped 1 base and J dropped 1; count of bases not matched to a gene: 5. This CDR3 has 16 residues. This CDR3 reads CASSLGRGEGTDTQYF. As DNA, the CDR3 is TGTGCCAGCAGCTTAGGACGGGGGGAGGGCACAGATACGCAGTATTTT.

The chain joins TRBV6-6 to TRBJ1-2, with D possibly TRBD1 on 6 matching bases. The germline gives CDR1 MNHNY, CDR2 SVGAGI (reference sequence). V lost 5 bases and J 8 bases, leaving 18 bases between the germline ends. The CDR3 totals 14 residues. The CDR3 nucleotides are TGTGCCAGCAGTACAGCCCAGGGGTTGGTCGGCTACACCTTC. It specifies CASSTAQGLVGYTF.

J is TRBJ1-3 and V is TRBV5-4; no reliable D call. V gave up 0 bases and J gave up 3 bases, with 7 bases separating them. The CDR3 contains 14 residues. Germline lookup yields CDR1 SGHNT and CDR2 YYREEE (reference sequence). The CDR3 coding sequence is TGTGCCAGCAGCTTGGAGGGCAGTGGAAACACCATATATTTT. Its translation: CASSLEGSGNTIYF.

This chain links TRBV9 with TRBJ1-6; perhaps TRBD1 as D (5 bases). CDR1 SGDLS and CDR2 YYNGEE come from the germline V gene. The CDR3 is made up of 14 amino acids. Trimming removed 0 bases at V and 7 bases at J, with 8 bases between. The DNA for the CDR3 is TGTGCCAGCAGCGTAGGAGGGGAAAATTCACCCCTCCACTTT. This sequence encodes CASSVGGENSPLHF. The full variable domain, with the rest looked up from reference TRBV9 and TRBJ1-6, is DSGVTQTPKHLITATGQRVTLRCSPRSGDLSVYWYQQSLDQGLQFLIQYYNGEERAKGNILERFSAQQFPDLHSELNLSSLELGDSALYFCASSVGGENSPLHFGNGTRLTVT.

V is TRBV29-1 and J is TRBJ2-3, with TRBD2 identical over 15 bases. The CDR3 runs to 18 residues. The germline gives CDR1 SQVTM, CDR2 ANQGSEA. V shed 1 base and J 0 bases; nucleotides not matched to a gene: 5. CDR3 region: CSVEGTSGGGGSTDTQYF. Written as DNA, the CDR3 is TGCAGCGTTGAAGGGACTAGCGGGGGGGGTGGGAGCACAGATACGCAGTATTTT.